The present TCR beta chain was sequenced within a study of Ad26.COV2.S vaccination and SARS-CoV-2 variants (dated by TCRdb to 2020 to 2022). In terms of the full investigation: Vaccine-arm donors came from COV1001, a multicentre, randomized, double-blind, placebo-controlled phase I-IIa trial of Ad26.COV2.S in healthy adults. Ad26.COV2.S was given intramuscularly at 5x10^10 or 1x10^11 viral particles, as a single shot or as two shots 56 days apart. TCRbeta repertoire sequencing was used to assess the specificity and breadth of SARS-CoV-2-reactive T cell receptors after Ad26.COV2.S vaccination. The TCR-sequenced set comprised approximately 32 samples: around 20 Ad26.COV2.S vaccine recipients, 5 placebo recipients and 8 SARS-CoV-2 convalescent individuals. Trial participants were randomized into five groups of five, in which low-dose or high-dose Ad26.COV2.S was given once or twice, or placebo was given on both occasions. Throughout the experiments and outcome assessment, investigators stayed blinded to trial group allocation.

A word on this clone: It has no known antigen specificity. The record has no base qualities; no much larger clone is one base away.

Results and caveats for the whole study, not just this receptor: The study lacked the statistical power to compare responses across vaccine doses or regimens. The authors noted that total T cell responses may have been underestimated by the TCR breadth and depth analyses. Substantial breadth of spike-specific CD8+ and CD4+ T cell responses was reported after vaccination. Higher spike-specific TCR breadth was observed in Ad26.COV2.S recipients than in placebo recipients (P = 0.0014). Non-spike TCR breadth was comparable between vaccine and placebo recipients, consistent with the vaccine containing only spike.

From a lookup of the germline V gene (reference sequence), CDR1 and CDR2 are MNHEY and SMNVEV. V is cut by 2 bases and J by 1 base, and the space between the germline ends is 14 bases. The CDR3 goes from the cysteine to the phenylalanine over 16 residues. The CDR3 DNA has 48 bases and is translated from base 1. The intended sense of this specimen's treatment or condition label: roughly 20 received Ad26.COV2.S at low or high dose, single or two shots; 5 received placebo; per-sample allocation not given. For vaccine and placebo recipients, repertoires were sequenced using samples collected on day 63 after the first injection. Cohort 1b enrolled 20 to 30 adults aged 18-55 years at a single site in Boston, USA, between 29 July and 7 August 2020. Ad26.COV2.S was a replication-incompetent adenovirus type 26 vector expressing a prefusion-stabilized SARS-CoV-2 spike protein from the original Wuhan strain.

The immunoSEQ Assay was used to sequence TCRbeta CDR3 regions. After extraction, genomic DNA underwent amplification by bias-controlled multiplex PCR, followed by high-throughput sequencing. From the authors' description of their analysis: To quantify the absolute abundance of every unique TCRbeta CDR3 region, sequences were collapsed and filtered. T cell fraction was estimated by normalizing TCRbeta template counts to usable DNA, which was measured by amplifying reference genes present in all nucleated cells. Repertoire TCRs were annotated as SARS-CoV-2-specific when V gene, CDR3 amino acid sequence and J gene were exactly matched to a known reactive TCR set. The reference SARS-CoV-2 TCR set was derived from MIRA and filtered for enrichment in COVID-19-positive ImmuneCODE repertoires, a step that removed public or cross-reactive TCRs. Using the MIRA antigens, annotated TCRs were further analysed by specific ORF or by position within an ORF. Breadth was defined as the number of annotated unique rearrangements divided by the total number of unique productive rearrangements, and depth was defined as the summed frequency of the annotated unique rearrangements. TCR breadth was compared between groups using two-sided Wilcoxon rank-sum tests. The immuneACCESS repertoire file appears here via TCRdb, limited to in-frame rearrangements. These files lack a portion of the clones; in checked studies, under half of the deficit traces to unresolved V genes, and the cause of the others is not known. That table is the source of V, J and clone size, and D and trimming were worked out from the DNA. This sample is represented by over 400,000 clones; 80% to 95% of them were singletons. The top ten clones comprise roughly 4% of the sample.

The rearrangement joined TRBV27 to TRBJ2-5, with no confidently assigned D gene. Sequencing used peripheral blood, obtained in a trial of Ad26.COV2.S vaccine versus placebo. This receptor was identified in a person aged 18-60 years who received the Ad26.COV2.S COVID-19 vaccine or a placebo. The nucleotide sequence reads TGTGCCAGCAGTTTAGGGCGGATCGACGGCCAAGAGACCCAGTACTTC. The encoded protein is CASSLGRIDGQETQYF.